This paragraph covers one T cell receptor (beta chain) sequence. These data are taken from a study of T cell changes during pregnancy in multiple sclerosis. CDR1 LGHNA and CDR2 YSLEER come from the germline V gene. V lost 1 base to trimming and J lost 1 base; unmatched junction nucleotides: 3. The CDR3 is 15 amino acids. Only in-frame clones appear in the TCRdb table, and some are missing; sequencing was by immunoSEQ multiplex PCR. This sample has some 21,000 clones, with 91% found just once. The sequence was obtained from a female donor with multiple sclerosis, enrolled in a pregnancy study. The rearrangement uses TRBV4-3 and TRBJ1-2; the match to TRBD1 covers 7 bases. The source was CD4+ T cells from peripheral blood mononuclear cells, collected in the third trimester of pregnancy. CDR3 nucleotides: TGCGCCAGCAGCCAAGGGGGACAGATTAACTATGGCTACACCTTC. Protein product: CASSQGGQINYGYTF.